One and the same sample provided the 26 T cell receptor beta chains below, sequenced in a study of liver allograft versus peripheral blood T cells. Looking at the study overall: The authors compared T cell receptor repertoires in transplanted livers with recipients' peripheral blood repertoires.

Via MiXCR, TCRdb re-called the reads, giving one row per CDR3 protein. The profile shows some 1,100 distinct CDR3 sequences, 15% to 20% of them singletons. These receptors were taken from a human patient who had a liver transplant. The T cells may come from the graft donor.

A note on this clonotype: The likely explanation is a read error, given a far larger clone one base away. The genes are TRBV13 and TRBJ2-7, with TRBD2 as a possible D gene (6 bases). This CDR3 comprises 15 residues. Trimming left V 6 bases short and J 2 bases short, with 17 bases between. Germline values: CDR1 PRHDT, CDR2 FYEKMQ (reference sequence). DNA of the CDR3: TGTGCCAGCAGTTACTCCCTAGCGACCCCCTACGAGCAGTACTTC. Translated, it gives CASSYSLATPYEQYF.

This clonotype is medium-sized within its sample. No DNA is shown, since the ends of the CDR3 on it are uncertain; the CDR3 is the one TCRdb lists. The chain joins TRBV7-5 to TRBJ2-1; TRBD1 is the table's D call and was not checked against the DNA. TRBV7-5 is shown as a pseudogene. The CDR3 spans 20 amino acids, including both terminal residues. CDR3: CISVPEAAPADRSSSNEQFF.

The chain uses TRBV20-1 and TRBJ2-2; TRBD1 matches at 8 bases. The CDR3 sequence is 15 residues long. Germline loops: CDR1 DFQATT, CDR2 SNEGSKA (reference sequence). J gave up 3 bases and V 3 bases, and 6 bases lay outside the gene matches. CDR3 DNA: TGCAGTGCTAGCCCGGACAGGGAGGACACCGGGGAGCTGTTTTTT. This sequence encodes CSASPDREDTGELFF.

This clonotype is medium-sized (0.01 to 0.1%) by share. V usage is TRBV28 and J usage is TRBJ2-1; D is unclear. Trimming took 2 bases from V and 8 from J, leaving 19 bases between them. Germline-derived CDR1 and CDR2 are MDHEN and SYDVKM. CDR3 length: 16 amino acids. This CDR3 is CASSLPEHPFSDEQFF. In DNA form, the CDR3 reads TGTGCCAGCAGTTTACCCGAGCATCCCTTCTCGGATGAGCAGTTCTTC.

This clonotype is categorized as medium-sized. The V and J genes are TRBV10-3 and TRBJ1-2; D may be TRBD1 (5 bases). The CDR3 is 14 amino acids. Trimming took off 9 bases at V and 1 base at J, with 15 bases between the two ends. Germline CDR1 reads ENHRY; CDR2 reads SYGVKD. CDR3 in amino acids: CAIWGGDFNYGYTF. CDR3 bases: TGTGCCATTTGGGGGGGAGACTTTAACTATGGCTACACCTTC.

This clonotype was observed at least ten times. The V and J genes are TRBV15 and TRBJ2-1; 8 nucleotides align to TRBD2. Germline V gene lookup returns CDR1 LNHNV and CDR2 YYDKDF (reference sequence). The CDR3 loop spans 14 amino acids. Trimming at V came to 7 bases and at J to 7 bases, leaving 9 bases not matched to a gene. CDR3: CATTSGSDRNEQFF. The CDR3 DNA sequence: TGTGCCACCACTAGCGGGTCAGACCGGAATGAGCAGTTCTTC. The variable domain in full, completed from reference TRBV15 and TRBJ2-1, reads DAMVIQNPRYQVTQFGKPVTLSCSQTLNHNVMYWYQQKSSQAPKLLFHYYDKDFNNEADTPDNFQSRRPNTSFCFLDIRSPGLGDTAMYLCATTSGSDRNEQFFGPGTRLTVL.

The gene calls are TRBV5-6 and TRBJ2-7, with D possibly being TRBD2 (5 bases). This CDR3 spans 14 amino acids. V lost 4 bases and J 7 bases, leaving 18 bases between the germline ends. CDR1 SGHDT and CDR2 YYEEEE come from the germline V gene. In DNA, the CDR3 is TGTGCCAGCAGCCCAGGCGGATACCGGGGAGAGCAGTACTTC. Translated, it gives CASSPGGYRGEQYF.

This clonotype is classed as medium-sized. V gene TRBV24-1 combines with J gene TRBJ2-2; D gene ambiguous. Trimming shortened V by 4 bases and J by 4 bases, and 9 bases separated the two germline ends. This CDR3 has 14 amino acids. Germline CDR1 KGHDR, CDR2 SFDVKD. The CDR3 is CATSDLTTTGELFF. CDR3 DNA: TGTGCCACCAGTGACCTAACGACCACCGGGGAGCTGTTTTTT.

This clonotype was counted only a few times. In nucleotides, the CDR3 is TGCAGTGTTAATGCGGGAGGAACCTACAATGAGCAGTTCTTC. It yields the protein CSVNAGGTYNEQFF. This chain links TRBV20-1 with TRBJ2-1, with 8 bases identical to TRBD2. CDR3 size: 14 residues. V was pared by 7 bases and J by 2 bases, with 7 bases of the junction left unmatched. The germline V gene has CDR1 DFQATT and CDR2 SNEGSKA (reference sequence).

A remark on this clonotype: A much larger clone is a single base away; this may be a read error. This is likely a read error, given that the CDR3 carries no conserved phenylalanine or tryptophan at its end. In DNA form, the CDR3 reads TGTGCCAGCAGTCTTAGCGGGAGGTCCTACGAGCAGTACCTC. Its translation: CASSLSGRSYEQYL. The chain has TRBV25-1 and TRBJ2-7, with 10 bases identical to TRBD2. The V gene's germline CDR1 is MGHDK and CDR2 SYGVNS. The CDR3 is made up of 14 amino acids. The V gene end was trimmed by 5 bases and the J gene end by 1 base; junction bases not matched to a gene: 2.

In its sample, this clonotype was seen a few times. J is TRBJ2-7 and V is TRBV5-6; tentatively, D is TRBD1 (6 bases). This CDR3 comprises 13 residues. The ends were cut back, 2 bases at V and 2 bases at J, with 8 bases in the middle. Germline CDR1 is SGHDT and CDR2 is YYEEEE. In DNA, the CDR3 is TGTGCCAGCAGCTTCCGACAGGCCTACGAGCAGTACTTC. Encoded protein: CASSFRQAYEQYF.

This clonotype is medium-sized in the sample. The V call is TRBV6-2 or TRBV6-3, the J call TRBJ2-7; D gene unclear. Trimming left V 5 bases short and J 4 bases short, with 12 bases between. The CDR3 sequence is 13 residues long. CDR1 is MNHEY, CDR2 SVGEGT, per germline. CDR3 nucleotide sequence: TGTGCCAGCAGTCCCCTCGAGAATTACGAGCAGTACTTC. Amino acids: CASSPLENYEQYF.

With respect to this clonotype: One base away lies a much larger clone, so this may be a sequencing read error. V usage is TRBV12-5 and J usage is TRBJ1-1; a weak D match, TRBD1 (5 bases). CDR1 and CDR2 from the germline V gene are LGHNT and FRNRAP. The CDR3 spans 14 residues. Here the CDR3 reads CASRYRSEGTEAFF. DNA of the CDR3: TGTGCCAGCAGATACAGGTCGGAGGGCACTGAAGCTTTCTTT.

The rearrangement joins TRBV11-2 to TRBJ2-7; 7 positions match TRBD2. Per the germline V gene, CDR1 is SGHAT and CDR2 is FQNNGV. CDR3 length: 13 amino acids. The J segment lost 5 bases and the V segment lost 5 bases, leaving 6 bases of the junction unmatched. As DNA, the CDR3 is TGTGCCAGCAGCCTGACTAGCTGGAACGAGCAGTACTTC. This gives the protein CASSLTSWNEQYF.

This clonotype was counted at least ten times. The chain joins TRBV24-1 to TRBJ2-1, with D tentatively TRBD1 or TRBD2 (5 bases each). The germline CDR1 and CDR2 sequences are KGHDR and SFDVKD. This CDR3 is 13 amino acids long. V lost 4 bases to trimming and J lost 8 bases, with 11 bases between them. CDR3 sequence (DNA): TGTGCCACCAGTGACTACTGGGACGATGAGCAGTTCTTC. This codes for CATSDYWDDEQFF.

This clonotype has a single count. The likely explanation is a read error, given a far larger clone one base away. V gene TRBV27 combines with J gene TRBJ2-1; D gene uncertain. The V gene's germline CDR1 is MNHEY and CDR2 SMNVEV (reference sequence). The CDR3 extends over 12 amino acids. V gave up 8 bases and J gave up 10 bases, with 15 bases separating them. The CDR3 DNA reads TGTGCCAGCTTTTCAAGCTCCTACGAGCAGTTCTTC. It codes for CASFSSSYEQFF.

Within the sample, this clonotype is medium-sized. The genes are TRBV24-1 and TRBJ2-7; possible D gene TRBD2, 5 bases. Germline CDR1 is KGHDR and CDR2 is SFDVKD. The CDR3 has 13 residues. Trimming cost V 4 bases and J 5 bases, with 11 bases left between them. The CDR3: CATSDRGFDEQYF. The CDR3, as DNA: TGTGCCACCAGTGACAGAGGGTTCGACGAGCAGTACTTC.

This clonotype was found many times. This sequence joins TRBV27 and TRBJ2-7, with 7 bases that match TRBD2. Unmatched junction bases numbered 14, after V lost 5 bases and J lost 7 bases. The V gene's germline CDR1 is MNHEY and CDR2 SMNVEV (reference sequence). The CDR3 sequence is 15 residues long. The DNA for the CDR3 is TGTGCCAGCAGTCCCTATCACCAGCGGGATCGTGAGCAGTACTTC. It is translated as CASSPYHQRDREQYF.

This clonotype turned up a few times. The chain is built from TRBV7-9 and TRBJ2-5; D is unresolved. The CDR3 has 14 amino acids. CDR1 and CDR2 (germline): SEHNR, FQNEAQ (reference sequence). The V end lost 3 bases, the J end lost 3 bases, and 11 bases lay between the germline ends. CDR3 DNA sequence: TGTGCCAGCAGCTTTCCTGGACGGGAAGAGACCCAGTACTTC. Translation gives CASSFPGREETQYF.

About this clonotype: A read error likely explains this, since a far larger clone differs by one base. The rearrangement joins TRBV6-2 or TRBV6-3 to TRBJ1-5, with 7 bases matching TRBD1. Germline V gene data show CDR1 as MNHEY and CDR2 as SVGEGT. The CDR3 contains 17 residues. Trimming cost V 7 bases and J 3 bases; bases outside gene matches: 15. The CDR3: CASIDNVGTAINQPQHF. The CDR3 region has the DNA TGTGCCAGCATCGATAATGTCGGGACAGCGATCAATCAGCCCCAGCATTTT.

This clonotype is categorized as medium-sized. The genes are TRBV27 and TRBJ2-7; no firm D call. Trimming stripped 3 bases from V and 2 bases from J, with 11 bases between. The CDR3 consists of 14 residues. Germline CDR1 reads MNHEY; CDR2 reads SMNVEV (reference sequence). DNA for the CDR3: TGTGCCAGCAGTTTCCGGAACCGGGCCTACGAGCAGTACTTC. Its translation is CASSFRNRAYEQYF.

Sample share makes this clonotype medium-sized. V and J are TRBV19 and TRBJ2-1; D ambiguous. The V end was cut by 1 base, the J end by 5 bases, with 6 bases between. The CDR3 extends over 13 amino acids. Per the germline V gene, CDR1 is LNHDA and CDR2 is SQIVND (reference sequence). The CDR3: CASSIGLNNEQFF. In DNA form, the CDR3 reads TGTGCCAGTAGTATAGGCCTGAACAATGAGCAGTTCTTC.

In its sample, this clonotype was seen a few times. J is TRBJ2-1 and V is TRBV27; TRBD2 agrees at 7 bases. Germline V CDR1 and CDR2: MNHEY, SMNVEV (reference sequence). Trimming cost V 6 bases and J 5 bases; bases outside gene matches: 7. This CDR3 has 14 amino acids. CDR3 sequence (DNA): TGTGCCAGCAGCTGGGGGGGGTCGGACAATGAGCAGTTCTTC. This sequence encodes CASSWGGSDNEQFF.

Judged by abundance, this clonotype is large (0.1 to 1%). The rearrangement joins TRBV5-6 to TRBJ2-3, with 8 bases aligning to TRBD2. Germline loops: CDR1 SGHDT, CDR2 YYEEEE. The length of the CDR3 is 16 residues. V was pared by 5 bases and J by 0 bases, with 8 bases of the junction left unmatched. The CDR3 DNA sequence: TGTGCCAGCAGGCTTATAGCGGGGTATAGCACAGATACGCAGTATTTT. It specifies CASRLIAGYSTDTQYF.

This clonotype qualifies as medium-sized (0.01 to 0.1%). The genes are TRBV20-1 and TRBJ1-3; the D is unclear. Germline V gives CDR1 DFQATT, CDR2 SNEGSKA (reference sequence). This CDR3 is built from 14 residues. V was pared by 6 bases and J by 0 bases, with 12 bases between. CDR3 region: CSASDGSSGNTIYF. The CDR3 bases are TGCAGTGCGTCAGACGGGAGCTCTGGAAACACCATATATTTT.

This clonotype was picked up many times. This chain links TRBV19 with TRBJ1-5, with a possible D match to TRBD1 (5 bases). The V gene's germline CDR1 is LNHDA and CDR2 SQIVND (reference sequence). This CDR3 comprises 18 residues. Trimming shortened V by 2 bases and J by 2 bases, and 19 bases separated the two germline ends. Written as DNA, the CDR3 is TGTGCCAGTAGTATATCGTCGTGGGGCAGGGTTGGCAATCAGCCCCAGCATTTT. Its protein product is CASSISSWGRVGNQPQHF.